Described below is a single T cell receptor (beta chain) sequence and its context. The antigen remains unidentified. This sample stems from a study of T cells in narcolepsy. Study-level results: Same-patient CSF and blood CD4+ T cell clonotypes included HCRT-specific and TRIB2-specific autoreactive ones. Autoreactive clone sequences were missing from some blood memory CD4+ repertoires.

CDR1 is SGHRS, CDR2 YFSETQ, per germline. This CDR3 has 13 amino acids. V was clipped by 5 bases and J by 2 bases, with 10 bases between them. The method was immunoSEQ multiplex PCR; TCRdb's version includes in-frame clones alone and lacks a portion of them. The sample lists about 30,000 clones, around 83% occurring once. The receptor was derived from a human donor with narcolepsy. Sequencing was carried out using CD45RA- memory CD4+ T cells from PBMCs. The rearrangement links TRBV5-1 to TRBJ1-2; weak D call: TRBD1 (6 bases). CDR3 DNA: TGCGCCAGCAGTCCTGGACAGAACTATGGCTACACCTTC. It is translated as CASSPGQNYGYTF.